Included here is one T cell receptor beta chain sequence, with context. What it recognizes is unknown. J lost 6 bases, V lost 5 bases, and 8 bases had no gene match. The length of the CDR3 is 15 residues. The germline CDR1 and CDR2 sequences are SGHAT and FQNNGV. The study made its TCR cDNA through 5'RACE template switching. That step introduced a universal primer site along with UMIs. TCRdb re-called the 5' RACE reads through MiXCR, storing one row per CDR3 protein. The sample yields 550,000 or so distinct CDR3 sequences, under 25% seen once. This sample was taken from a study of T cells after yellow fever vaccination. Whole-study context: Preparation of fractions with low cell numbers was performed using SMART-Seq v4 Ultra Low Input.

General study results and limits: The secondary response was weaker but peaked faster, day 5 versus 15. Sorted repertoires could include abundant contaminating clonotypes from bulk cells.

The source is a man aged 25 to 40 who received the YFV17D yellow fever vaccine. This rearrangement joins TRBV11-2 to TRBJ2-1; TRBD1 matches at 9 bases. This specimen was PBMCs, taken 15 days after the yellow fever booster vaccination. CDR3 amino acids: CASSRDRVMGNEQFF. CDR3 sequence (DNA): TGTGCCAGCAGCCGGGACAGGGTGATGGGCAATGAGCAGTTCTTC.